Listed below are T cell receptor beta chains from one sample, sequenced in a study of CD8+ T cells in alopecia areata. Libraries were prepared by immunoSEQ multiplex PCR; TCRdb keeps only in-frame clonotypes and omits some of them. The sample carries fewer than 150,000 clones, approximately 58% recorded once. The sample taken for sequencing was CD4+ T cells sorted from blood. The receptors shown here come from a human donor in good health. CDR3s include the opening cysteine and the closing phenylalanine or tryptophan. The D gene is left open where the match is weak. Size is stated for part of the rows, as once, few or many counts, or as a class when the clone is expanded.

v_gene: TRBV10-3
abundance: NA
d_gene: NA
j_gene: TRBJ1-1
CDR3nt: TGTGCCATCAGTGATAAGGCCGGAGTGAACACTGAAGCTTTCTTT
CDR3aa: CAISDKAGVNTEAFF

v_gene: TRBV18
abundance: NA
d_gene: NA
j_gene: TRBJ1-4
CDR3nt: TGTGCCAGCTCACCAGAGCAGCGGGAAAAACTGTTTTTT
CDR3aa: CASSPEQREKLFF

v_gene: TRBV25-1
abundance: once
d_gene: NA
j_gene: TRBJ1-2
CDR3nt: TGTGCCAGCAGTGACCCGGGGTTCTTAGGCTACACCTTC
CDR3aa: CASSDPGFLGYTF

v_gene: TRBV29-1
abundance: NA
d_gene: NA
j_gene: TRBJ1-1
CDR3nt: TGCAGCGTTCGCACAGGTACTGAAGCTTTCTTT
CDR3aa: CSVRTGTEAFF

v_gene: TRBV30
abundance: few
d_gene: NA
j_gene: TRBJ2-7
CDR3nt: TGTGCCTGGAGTTCTGGGTTCTCCTACGAGCAGTACTTC
CDR3aa: CAWSSGFSYEQYF

v_gene: TRBV30
abundance: NA
d_gene: NA
j_gene: TRBJ1-2
CDR3nt: TGTGCTGCCGTCCCCCCCGGGTATGGCTACACCTTC
CDR3aa: CAAVPPGYGYTF

v_gene: TRBV5-1
abundance: NA
d_gene: NA
j_gene: TRBJ1-1
CDR3nt: TGCGCCAGCAGCTTGCTCGGGGCGAACACTGAAGCTTTCTTT
CDR3aa: CASSLLGANTEAFF

v_gene: TRBV18
abundance: few
d_gene: NA
j_gene: TRBJ1-1
CDR3nt: TGTGCCAGCTCATCGGACGCGAACACTGAAGCTTTCTTT
CDR3aa: CASSSDANTEAFF

v_gene: TRBV15
abundance: NA
d_gene: NA
j_gene: TRBJ1-1
CDR3nt: TGTGCCACCAGCAGAGCGTCGGTTTTCTTT
CDR3aa: CATSRASVFF

v_gene: TRBV4-1
abundance: once
d_gene: NA
j_gene: TRBJ2-7
CDR3nt: TGCGCCAGCAGCCCCGACGGTGTCTACGAGCAGTACTTC
CDR3aa: CASSPDGVYEQYF

v_gene: TRBV29-1
abundance: NA
d_gene: TRBD2
j_gene: TRBJ2-3
CDR3nt: TGCAGCGTTCCAGCGGGGGACACAGATACGCAGTATTTT
CDR3aa: CSVPAGDTDTQYF

v_gene: TRBV2
abundance: few
d_gene: TRBD2
j_gene: TRBJ2-3
CDR3nt: TGTGCCAGCAAAGGGTTTCTAGCGGGAGGCACAGATACGCAGTATTTT
CDR3aa: CASKGFLAGGTDTQYF

v_gene: TRBV5-4
abundance: NA
d_gene: NA
j_gene: TRBJ2-3
CDR3nt: TGTGCGAGCCAGGGCCTGAGCACAGATACGCAGTATTTT
CDR3aa: CASQGLSTDTQYF

v_gene: TRBV30
abundance: NA
d_gene: TRBD1
j_gene: TRBJ2-7
CDR3nt: TGTGCCTGGAGTGTACGTGGGGGAACAGGGGGCCTATCCTACTACGAGCAGTACTTC
CDR3aa: CAWSVRGGTGGLSYYEQYF

v_gene: TRBV29-1
abundance: NA
d_gene: TRBD1
j_gene: TRBJ1-1
CDR3nt: TGCAGCGCCAGGGGGGCAGCCGGGAGGTTGAACACTGAAGCTTTCTTT
CDR3aa: CSARGAAGRLNTEAFF

v_gene: TRBV7-2
abundance: few
d_gene: NA
j_gene: TRBJ2-7
CDR3nt: TGTGCCAGCAGCTCCGGCGGTACTTACGAGCAGTACTTC
CDR3aa: CASSSGGTYEQYF

v_gene: TRBV19
abundance: NA
d_gene: NA
j_gene: TRBJ2-7
CDR3nt: TGTGCCAGTAGTACAGGGAGCTACGAGCAGTACTTC
CDR3aa: CASSTGSYEQYF

v_gene: TRBV5-1
abundance: NA
d_gene: TRBD1
j_gene: TRBJ2-1
CDR3nt: TGCGCCAGTTCGGACAGGGGGGATTACAATGAGCAGTTCTTC
CDR3aa: CASSDRGDYNEQFF

v_gene: TRBV7-2
abundance: NA
d_gene: TRBD2
j_gene: TRBJ2-1
CDR3nt: TGTGCCAGCAGCCCGAGGGGACTAGCGAAAGGTAGTGAGCAGTTCTTC
CDR3aa: CASSPRGLAKGSEQFF

v_gene: TRBV29-1
abundance: NA
d_gene: TRBD1
j_gene: TRBJ2-3
CDR3nt: TGCAGCGGCAAGGGGGCTGGAGATACGCAGTATTTT
CDR3aa: CSGKGAGDTQYF

v_gene: TRBV9
abundance: few
d_gene: NA
j_gene: TRBJ2-1
CDR3nt: TGTGCCAGCAGCGTAGTTGGCAGGGAATCTAATGAGCAGTTCTTC
CDR3aa: CASSVVGRESNEQFF

v_gene: TRBV30
abundance: NA
d_gene: NA
j_gene: TRBJ2-5
CDR3nt: TGTGCCTGGAGTGGGGCAGAGACCCAGTACTTC
CDR3aa: CAWSGAETQYF

v_gene: TRBV4-1
abundance: NA
d_gene: NA
j_gene: TRBJ2-6
CDR3nt: TGCGCCAGCAGCCAAGCTACAGCTGGGGCCAACGTCCTGACTTTC
CDR3aa: CASSQATAGANVLTF

v_gene: TRBV10-3
abundance: NA
d_gene: NA
j_gene: TRBJ2-3
CDR3nt: TGTGCCATCAGTGACACCGGGACTAGCACAGATACGCAGTATTTT
CDR3aa: CAISDTGTSTDTQYF

v_gene: TRBV5-1
abundance: NA
d_gene: TRBD2
j_gene: TRBJ2-7
CDR3nt: TGCGCCAGCAGCTTGAGGAGCGGGGCCTCCTACGAGCAGTACTTC
CDR3aa: CASSLRSGASYEQYF

v_gene: TRBV5-1
abundance: few
d_gene: NA
j_gene: TRBJ1-5
CDR3nt: TGCGCCAGCAGCTTGTCTACGGATCAGCCCCAGCATTTT
CDR3aa: CASSLSTDQPQHF

v_gene: TRBV5-4
abundance: NA
d_gene: NA
j_gene: TRBJ2-2
CDR3nt: TGTGCCAGCAGCCAAGGGGGCGGGAGGAACACCGGGGAGCTGTTTTTT
CDR3aa: CASSQGGGRNTGELFF

v_gene: TRBV7-2
abundance: NA
d_gene: NA
j_gene: TRBJ2-5
CDR3nt: TGTGCCAGCAGCTTAGGGGATCCGAGGGAGACCCAGTACTTC
CDR3aa: CASSLGDPRETQYF

v_gene: TRBV30
abundance: NA
d_gene: NA
j_gene: TRBJ1-2
CDR3nt: TGTGCCTGGAGCCGGGGACACCGTAACTATGGCTACACCTTC
CDR3aa: CAWSRGHRNYGYTF

v_gene: TRBV2
abundance: NA
d_gene: NA
j_gene: TRBJ2-5
CDR3nt: TGTGCCAGCGAGCTATACCAAGAGACCCAGTACTTC
CDR3aa: CASELYQETQYF

v_gene: TRBV11-2
abundance: NA
d_gene: NA
j_gene: TRBJ2-5
CDR3nt: TGTGCCAGCTCCCGGGGGATAGCGGCCTACCAAGAGACCCAGTACTTC
CDR3aa: CASSRGIAAYQETQYF

v_gene: TRBV7-6
abundance: NA
d_gene: NA
j_gene: TRBJ2-1
CDR3nt: TGTGCCAGCAGCCCCAGCAGGGGCCATGAGCAGTTCTTC
CDR3aa: CASSPSRGHEQFF

v_gene: TRBV7-2
abundance: few
d_gene: TRBD2
j_gene: TRBJ2-7
CDR3nt: TGTGCCAGCAGCGTCGGGACTAGCGGGGGGTACGAGCAGTACTTC
CDR3aa: CASSVGTSGGYEQYF

v_gene: TRBV5-4
abundance: NA
d_gene: NA
j_gene: TRBJ2-5
CDR3nt: TGTGCCAGCCGGACTCAAGACACTCAAGAGACCCAGTACTTC
CDR3aa: CASRTQDTQETQYF

v_gene: TRBV28
abundance: few
d_gene: NA
j_gene: TRBJ1-1
CDR3nt: TGTGCCAGCAGTCCGGTGGGGGAAATGGGAACTGAAGCTTTCTTT
CDR3aa: CASSPVGEMGTEAFF

v_gene: TRBV4-2
abundance: NA
d_gene: TRBD1
j_gene: TRBJ2-7
CDR3nt: TGTGCCAGCAGCCAGCGGGACAGGGCGTACGAGCAGTACTTC
CDR3aa: CASSQRDRAYEQYF

v_gene: TRBV2
abundance: once
d_gene: TRBD1
j_gene: TRBJ2-7
CDR3nt: TGTGCCAGCAGTGAAGGGTGGCAGGGGGCTGGAGAGCAGTACTTC
CDR3aa: CASSEGWQGAGEQYF

v_gene: TRBV6-5
abundance: once
d_gene: TRBD1
j_gene: TRBJ1-4
CDR3nt: TGTGCCAGCAGATCGGACAGGTCAAAACTGTTTTTT
CDR3aa: CASRSDRSKLFF

v_gene: TRBV9
abundance: NA
d_gene: TRBD2
j_gene: TRBJ2-3
CDR3nt: TGTGCCAGCAGCACCGGGACTAGCAGAGATACGCAGTATTTT
CDR3aa: CASSTGTSRDTQYF

v_gene: TRBV7-9
abundance: NA
d_gene: TRBD1
j_gene: TRBJ2-7
CDR3nt: TGTGCCAGCAGCCGGGGACAGGGTGCCTACGAGCAGTACTTC
CDR3aa: CASSRGQGAYEQYF

v_gene: TRBV7-2
abundance: NA
d_gene: TRBD1
j_gene: TRBJ1-5
CDR3nt: TGTGCCAGCAGCTTGATGACAGGGGCGGAACAGCCCCAGCATTTT
CDR3aa: CASSLMTGAEQPQHF

v_gene: TRBV29-1
abundance: NA
d_gene: NA
j_gene: TRBJ2-6
CDR3nt: TGCAGCGTTGCTAAAAGGGGGGGCGAAGCTGGGGCCAACGTCCTGACTTTC
CDR3aa: CSVAKRGGEAGANVLTF

v_gene: TRBV5-6
abundance: NA
d_gene: NA
j_gene: TRBJ2-6
CDR3nt: TGTGCCAGCAGCTTGGACAGGGTTGGGGCCAACGTCCTGACTTTC
CDR3aa: CASSLDRVGANVLTF

v_gene: TRBV4-1
abundance: NA
d_gene: NA
j_gene: TRBJ1-2
CDR3nt: TGCGCCAGCAGCCAAGCGTCTAAAGGCATCTATGGCTACACCTTC
CDR3aa: CASSQASKGIYGYTF

v_gene: TRBV4-1
abundance: NA
d_gene: NA
j_gene: TRBJ1-5
CDR3nt: TGCGCCAGCAGCCGCTCGAAGGGTAGTCAGCCCCAGCATTTT
CDR3aa: CASSRSKGSQPQHF